This T cell receptor (beta chain) was sequenced in a study of breast tumors, draining lymph nodes, adjacent tissues. The sample holds many counts of this clonotype. Its antigen is undetermined. V lost 0 bases and J 4 bases, leaving 9 bases between the germline ends. Germline CDR1 and CDR2: KGHSY and FQNENV. The length of the CDR3 is 14 residues. Axillary draining lymph nodes of breast cancer patients supplied the node samples. General observations from the study: Tumor T cell lymph node origin was a supported hypothesis, not proven. Compared with lymph nodes, tumors were less diverse; compared with nontumor tissue, more. The data were judged consistent with most tumor T cells coming from lymph node and expanding in tumor. Tumor and nontumor repertoires were significantly more similar in luminal-like than in basal-like breast cancer.

A single record per CDR3 protein comes from TCRdb applying MiXCR to the multiplex PCR reads. The table includes more than 200,000 distinct CDR3 sequences, 32% detected once. The chain employs TRBV16 and TRBJ1-2; D gene ambiguous. The receptor's source is a female donor with breast cancer. Some clones in this sample may be carry-over from other donors' samples. Sequenced material: axillary lymph node tissue. In nucleotides, the CDR3 is TGTGCCAGCAGCCAATCCAGCGGCGGCTATGGCTACACCTTC. It yields the protein CASSQSSGGYGYTF.